The rows below give T cell receptor beta chains drawn from one sample of a study of T cells expressing NK-cell markers. TCRdb re-called the 5' RACE reads and gives one entry per CDR3 protein, without DNA. There are about 260,000 distinct CDR3 sequences in the sample, with 0.3% to 0.45% held by the top ten. Sample: blood T cells: a sorted CD56 or NKG2C T cell subset, CD4+ or CD8+ T cells, or bulk PBMC T cells (not recorded which). All receptors come from a man aged 18 to 35 in good health. Each CDR3 is given with its conserved first and last residue.

v_call	j_call	cdr3_aa
TRBV5-1	TRBJ2-1	CASSPLTGVYNEQFF
TRBV29-1	TRBJ2-5	CSARDTRQETQYF
TRBV5-5	TRBJ2-2	CASSWEGQGAGELFF
TRBV18	TRBJ2-2	CASSPVAGTGELFF
TRBV6-5	TRBJ1-6	CASSYRGQMMNSPLHF
TRBV5-1	TRBJ1-2	CASSENQGAGGYTF
TRBV3-1	TRBJ2-1	CASSQDPLARINNEQFF
TRBV18	TRBJ1-3	CASSPGSGNTIYF
TRBV15	TRBJ2-1	CATSRESANSYNEQFF
TRBV7-2	TRBJ2-1	CASSLDYPWGQFF
TRBV10-3	TRBJ1-1	CAISEGDWSEAFF
TRBV5-4	TRBJ1-1	CASSTDRVTNTEAFF
TRBV15	TRBJ2-7	CATSRGGSREQYF
TRBV29-1	TRBJ2-5	CSGGQNVQGETQYF
TRBV5-1	TRBJ1-2	CASSLQGTNGYTF
TRBV5-6	TRBJ1-1	CASSLEIEAFF
TRBV20-1	TRBJ2-3	CSARAGTTVSSTDTQYF
TRBV7-2	TRBJ2-3	CASSPSGHNTDTQYF
TRBV12-3/TRBV12-4	TRBJ1-3	CASSRDRGGNTIYF
TRBV3-1	TRBJ2-1	CASSRWGLAGVNEQFF
TRBV10-3	TRBJ2-5	CAIGGEPETLETQYF
TRBV20-1	TRBJ2-3	CSARGLAGGVLDTQYF
TRBV10-3	TRBJ1-2	CAIRKGTAEGYTF
TRBV4-2	TRBJ2-5	CASSRTSGEVETQYF
TRBV20-1	TRBJ2-1	CRTTSVYNEQFF
TRBV6-2/TRBV6-3	TRBJ2-1	CASRRKTLYNEQFF
TRBV5-1	TRBJ2-1	CASTSTPSSYNEQFF
TRBV6-1	TRBJ2-2	CASNKAGGAGELFF
TRBV24-1	TRBJ2-3	CATSGGVTDTQYF
TRBV7-7	TRBJ2-3	CASSPGTGTTQYF
TRBV12-3/TRBV12-4	TRBJ2-1	CASSLDAGGPDVFF
TRBV5-5	TRBJ1-6	CASSLRSGSPLHF
TRBV6-5	TRBJ2-1	CASSFDFLGDNEQFF
TRBV21-1	TRBJ2-3	CASRSGRVADTQYF
TRBV5-5	TRBJ2-5	CASSRSLKAQETQYF
TRBV6-1	TRBJ2-7	CASRVARKNNYEQYF
TRBV6-1	TRBJ2-1	CASSPTGEIYNEQFF
TRBV25-1	TRBJ2-7	CASTPRGLVTYEQYF
TRBV20-1	TRBJ2-1	CSASSSHPYNEQFF
TRBV13	TRBJ2-3	CASSSYLSGSSADTQYF
TRBV12-3/TRBV12-4	TRBJ2-1	CASRNRNEQFF
TRBV29-1	TRBJ2-3	CSVGGVATDTQYF
TRBV5-5	TRBJ2-3	CASSWGTVSVDTQYF
TRBV18	TRBJ2-1	CASSPIRASYNEQFF
TRBV20-1	TRBJ2-1	CSAIPGTGGYNEQFF
TRBV18	TRBJ2-1	CASSPTTRAGKDEQFF
TRBV5-5	TRBJ2-1	CASSLVAENNEQFF
TRBV12-3/TRBV12-4	TRBJ2-1	CASSFSRGSFYNEQFF
TRBV10-3	TRBJ2-1	CAIRPHEGEQFF
TRBV7-2	TRBJ1-5	CASSLSPSGQPQHF
TRBV7-2	TRBJ2-5	CASSLEAGGETQYF
TRBV2	TRBJ2-3	CASRERTDTQYF
TRBV20-1	TRBJ2-5	CSARGGGAETQYF
TRBV4-1	TRBJ2-3	CASSQASGSTDTQYF
TRBV5-1	TRBJ1-5	CASTDRGNQPQHF
TRBV11-1	TRBJ2-1	CASSLGPWSPGNEQFF
TRBV4-2	TRBJ2-5	CASSPWTRAVSRYQETQYF
TRBV7-9	TRBJ2-2	CATLPENTGELFF
TRBV7-9	TRBJ2-6	CASSFEGSSGANVLTF